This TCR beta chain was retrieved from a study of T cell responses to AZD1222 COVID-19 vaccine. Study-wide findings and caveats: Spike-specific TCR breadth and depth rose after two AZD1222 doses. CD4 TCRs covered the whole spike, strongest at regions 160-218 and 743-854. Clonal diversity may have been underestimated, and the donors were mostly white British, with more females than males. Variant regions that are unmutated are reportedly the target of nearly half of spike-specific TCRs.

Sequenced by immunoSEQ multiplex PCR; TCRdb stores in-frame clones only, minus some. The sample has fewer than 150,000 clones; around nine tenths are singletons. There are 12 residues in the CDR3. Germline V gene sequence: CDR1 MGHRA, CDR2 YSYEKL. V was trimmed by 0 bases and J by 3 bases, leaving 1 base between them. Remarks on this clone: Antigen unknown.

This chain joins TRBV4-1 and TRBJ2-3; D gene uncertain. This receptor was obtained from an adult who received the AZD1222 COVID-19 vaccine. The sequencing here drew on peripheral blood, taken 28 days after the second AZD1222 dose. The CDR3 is CASSQETDTQYF. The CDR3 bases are TGCGCCAGCAGCCAAGAAACAGATACGCAGTATTTT.